The 10 T cell receptor beta chains reported below all come from one sample, sequenced in a study of shared clonotypes between healthy human individuals. TCRdb's copy holds only in-frame clones and misses some; the assay was immunoSEQ multiplex PCR. The data hold about 2.2 million clones, with around 95% observed a single time. CD8 cells classed as naive were CD45RO-negative and positively selected for CCR7, excluding terminally differentiated effector memory CD45RA+ cells. Sequenced: naive CD8+ T cells from PBMCs. The receptors come from a man between 18 and 29 years old in good health. Some clones in this sample may be carry-over from other donors' samples.

The chain has TRBV5-6 and TRBJ2-2; 8 positions agree with TRBD1. Germline CDR1 is SGHDT and CDR2 is YYEEEE. Unmatched junction bases numbered 7, after V lost 3 bases and J lost 12 bases. The CDR3 totals 13 residues. The CDR3, as DNA: TGTGCCAGCAGCTCCATGAGACAGGGGAAGCTGTTTTTT. It translates to CASSSMRQGKLFF.

This clone appeared a single time. The rearrangement joins TRBV27 to TRBJ1-1; D unresolved. With 1 base removed from V and 0 bases from J, the gap between germline ends came to 9 bases. The V gene's germline CDR1 is MNHEY and CDR2 SMNVEV (reference sequence). The CDR3 is made up of 15 amino acids. The CDR3 spells CASSLFARLNTEAFF. The DNA for the CDR3 is TGTGCCAGCAGTTTATTCGCACGACTGAACACTGAAGCTTTCTTT.

This sequence joins TRBV28 and TRBJ2-6; 9 bases line up with TRBD1. Germline V gene data show CDR1 as MDHEN and CDR2 as SYDVKM. The CDR3 runs 20 residues. The trim removed 3 bases at V and 2 bases at J, leaving 14 bases unmatched. The CDR3 bases are TGTGCCAGCAGTTTCCGAACAGGGGGCGAAGGTAGAGCTGGGGCCAACGTCCTGACTTTC. This codes for CASSFRTGGEGRAGANVLTF.

The V and J genes are TRBV9 and TRBJ2-5, with D possibly being TRBD1 (5 bases). This CDR3 comprises 14 residues. V was pared by 0 bases and J by 7 bases, with 13 bases between. Germline CDR1 SGDLS, CDR2 YYNGEE. The CDR3 nucleotides are TGTGCCAGCAGCGTAGCTTTGGAAAGGGGGACCCAGTACTTC. Protein: CASSVALERGTQYF.

The gene calls are TRBV5-4 and TRBJ2-1; 7 bases agree with TRBD2. The V segment lost 5 bases and the J segment 3 bases; nucleotides outside the gene matches: 8. The CDR3 is made up of 15 amino acids. In germline, CDR1 is SGHNT, CDR2 YYREEE (reference sequence). Here the CDR3 DNA reads TGTGCCAGCAGTCTTCGGCGGGAGCACTACAATGAGCAGTTCTTC. Its protein is CASSLRREHYNEQFF.

The chain carries TRBV7-7 and TRBJ1-1; possible D gene TRBD1, 5 bases. The germline gives CDR1 SSHAT, CDR2 FNYEAQ (reference sequence). CDR3 length equals 17 residues. V shed 3 bases and J shed 7 bases, with 24 bases lying between them. This CDR3 is CASSFLRDGGFGFEAFF. DNA for the CDR3: TGTGCCAGCAGCTTCCTCCGGGACGGGGGGTTTGGTTTTGAAGCTTTCTTT.

The gene calls are TRBV5-1 and TRBJ1-5; the D is unclear. Trimming left V 0 bases short and J 0 bases short, with 7 bases between. The germline gives CDR1 SGHRS, CDR2 YFSETQ. The CDR3 runs to 15 residues. CDR3 sequence (DNA): TGCGCCAGCAGCTTGGAACAGAATAGCAATCAGCCCCAGCATTTT. It encodes CASSLEQNSNQPQHF.

As regards this clone: Other nucleotide sequences from this sample produce the same CDR3. The chain employs TRBV14 and TRBJ1-1; no clear D. Trimming stripped 1 base from V and 1 base from J, with 7 bases between. The CDR3 spans 14 residues. In germline, CDR1 is SGHDN, CDR2 FVKESK. CDR3 sequence (DNA): TGTGCCAGCAGCCAAGTGGGAGGGAACACTGAAGCTTTCTTT. Its translation: CASSQVGGNTEAFF. The complete variable domain, with remaining parts taken from reference TRBV14 and TRBJ1-1, reads EAGVTQFPSHSVIEKGQTVTLRCDPISGHDNLYWYRRVMGKEIKFLLHFVKESKQDESGMPNNRFLAERTGGTYSTLKVQPAELEDSGVYFCASSQVGGNTEAFFGQGTRLTVV.

The chain joins TRBV7-9 to TRBJ2-5; 9 positions match TRBD1. J gave up 4 bases and V 5 bases, and 11 bases lay outside the gene matches. The CDR3 totals 16 residues. Germline V gene data show CDR1 as SEHNR and CDR2 as FQNEAQ (reference sequence). CDR3 in amino acids: CASSRDRVYGAETQYF. For the CDR3, the DNA is TGTGCCAGCAGCAGGGACAGGGTTTATGGGGCAGAGACCCAGTACTTC.

This chain's CDR3 is CASSPEPGQGIYGYTF. Written as DNA, the CDR3 is TGTGCCAGCAGCCCGGAACCGGGACAGGGAATCTATGGCTACACCTTC. The chain combines TRBV5-5 with TRBJ1-2; 9 nucleotides match TRBD1. The CDR3 is 16 residues long. Germline trimming cut 4 bases from V and 4 bases from J; bases unmatched to any gene: 11. Per the germline V gene, CDR1 is SGHKS and CDR2 is YYEKEE (reference sequence).